Shown below are 5 T cell receptor beta chains from a single sample sequenced in a study of CD8+ T cells in alopecia areata. Sequencing used cDNA as its template, made by extracting RNA and reverse transcribing it. The protocol was immunoSEQ multiplex PCR, while the TCRdb copy is restricted to in-frame clones and leaves out a portion. The sample records more than 11,000 clones, around 50% being singletons. CD4+ lymphocytes from about 5 patients underwent sorting into CD25+CD127- populations. Sequencing was done on a sample of CD4+ Tregs sorted from blood. The origin of the receptors is a human donor with alopecia areata.

This clone is classed as medium-sized. The rearrangement links TRBV28 to TRBJ2-5; D unresolved. Per the germline V gene, CDR1 is MDHEN and CDR2 is SYDVKM. This CDR3 is 11 amino acids long. Trimming stripped 2 bases from V and 3 bases from J, with 1 base between. CDR3 bases: TGTGCCAGCAGTTTAGAAGAGACCCAGTACTTC. Translated: CASSLEETQYF.

The chain couples TRBV2 to TRBJ1-2, with D tentatively TRBD1 (6 bases). Germline V CDR1 and CDR2: SNHLY, FYNNEI. The CDR3 extends over 13 amino acids. V shed 6 bases and J shed 5 bases, with 13 bases lying between them. The CDR3 bases are TGTGCCAGCAGGAGGACAGAGAGTTATGGCTACACCTTC. It specifies CASRRTESYGYTF.

The V and J genes are TRBV5-6 and TRBJ2-5; D is perhaps TRBD1 (6 bases). CDR1 and CDR2 from the germline V gene are SGHDT and YYEEEE. This CDR3 spans 16 amino acids. The V and J ends lost 0 bases and 1 base respectively, with 13 bases between them. The CDR3 region is CASSLAPTGIQETQYF. As DNA, the CDR3 is TGTGCCAGCAGCTTGGCACCTACAGGGATCCAAGAGACCCAGTACTTC.

The V and J genes are TRBV11-2 and TRBJ2-7, with D unclear. CDR3 length: 16 residues. Germline V gene data show CDR1 as SGHAT and CDR2 as FQNNGV. The V and J ends lost 1 base and 0 bases respectively, with 13 bases between them. This CDR3 is CASSLVTSETSYEQYF. In DNA, the CDR3 is TGTGCCAGCAGCTTAGTAACATCGGAAACCTCCTACGAGCAGTACTTC.

This clone was counted a few times. This chain connects TRBV5-1 to TRBJ2-3; no firm D call. Germline lookup yields CDR1 SGHRS and CDR2 YFSETQ. V dropped 5 bases and J dropped 6 bases, with 19 bases sitting between them. The CDR3 length is 15 residues. As DNA, the CDR3 is TGCGCCAGCAGGGAGAACACGGTGCTGGTGGATACGCAGTATTTT. This sequence encodes CASRENTVLVDTQYF.